These 8 T cell receptor beta chains originate from one sample sequenced in a study of T cells after yellow fever vaccination. TCRdb reprocessed the 5' RACE reads via MiXCR and lists one record per CDR3 protein. This table has hundreds of thousands of distinct CDR3 sequences, approximately 13% appearing once. The material sequenced was PBMCs, taken on the day of the yellow fever booster vaccination. These TCRs come from a man aged 25 to 45 who received the YFV17D yellow fever vaccine.

This clonotype occurred a few times. CDR3 loop: CASSLPKLAGGPYNEQFF. CDR3 DNA sequence: TGTGCCAGCAGCCTACCCAAACTAGCGGGAGGGCCATACAATGAGCAGTTCTTC. This chain connects TRBV11-3 to TRBJ2-1; TRBD2 matches at 13 bases. CDR3 length equals 18 residues. The trim removed 5 bases at V and 4 bases at J, leaving 11 bases unmatched. CDR1 is SGHNT, CDR2 YENEEA, per germline.

The sample holds a few counts of this clonotype. The DNA of the CDR3 is TGCAGTGCTTACCCGACAGGAGCCAGGCCAAAAGAGACCCAGTACTTC. The encoded protein is CSAYPTGARPKETQYF. The chain combines TRBV20-1 with TRBJ2-5, with a possible D match to TRBD1 (6 bases). The CDR3 covers 16 residues. Trimming shortened V by 5 bases and J by 3 bases, and 22 bases separated the two germline ends. Germline V gene data show CDR1 as DFQATT and CDR2 as SNEGSKA (reference sequence).

In this sample, this clonotype turned up a few times. This chain uses TRBV5-1 with TRBJ2-3; 13 bases are a match to TRBD2. The V gene's germline CDR1 is SGHRS and CDR2 YFSETQ. The CDR3 has 22 amino acids. Unmatched junction bases numbered 19, after V lost 3 bases and J lost 0 bases. This CDR3 is CASSYAPPSGGLAGHSTDTQYF. For the CDR3, the DNA is TGCGCCAGCAGCTATGCGCCACCCTCAGGGGGACTAGCGGGACACAGCACAGATACGCAGTATTTT.

This clonotype was counted a few times. The chain is built from TRBV7-9 and TRBJ2-2; D is perhaps TRBD2 (5 bases). The CDR3 covers 15 residues. Between the trimmed V and J ends, which lost 4 bases and 4 bases, there was a span of 13 bases. The germline gives CDR1 SEHNR, CDR2 FQNEAQ (reference sequence). CDR3 loop: CASSYRNAGTGELFF. The CDR3 DNA is TGTGCCAGCAGCTATCGAAATGCGGGCACCGGGGAGCTGTTTTTT.

This chain connects TRBV29-1 to TRBJ1-1; TRBD1 agrees at 7 bases. The V and J ends lost 7 bases and 6 bases, in that order; junction bases with no gene match: 17. From germline, CDR1 is SQVTM and CDR2 ANQGSEA. The CDR3 has 15 residues. The CDR3 DNA reads as TGCAGCGGGATTAGACAGGGTAAGCAGAAGGCTGAAGCTTTCTTT. It encodes CSGIRQGKQKAEAFF.

V and J are TRBV7-2 and TRBJ2-1; D is unresolved. Germline CDR1 SGHTA, CDR2 FQGNSA. V dropped 3 bases and J dropped 0 bases, with 9 bases sitting between them. The CDR3 loop spans 15 amino acids. CDR3 nucleotide sequence: TGTGCCAGCAGCTTCCGCGGTAGCTCCTACAATGAGCAGTTCTTC. Protein: CASSFRGSSYNEQFF.

The chain has TRBV12-3 or TRBV12-4 and TRBJ1-1; D might be TRBD1 (6 bases). The CDR3 has 14 amino acids. The germline V and J ends were trimmed by 5 bases and 0 bases, with 10 bases remaining between them. The CDR3 loop reads CASSKDRMNTEAFF. The CDR3 DNA is TGTGCCAGCAGTAAGGACAGAATGAACACTGAAGCTTTCTTT.

This clonotype was seen only a few times. V usage is TRBV10-3 and J usage is TRBJ2-7; 8 nucleotides align to TRBD2. CDR1 ENHRY and CDR2 SYGVKD come from the germline V gene. Trimming at V came to 3 bases and at J to 2 bases, leaving 9 bases not matched to a gene. The CDR3 is 16 amino acids. The CDR3 region is CAISEGGSGTTYEQYF. In nucleotides, the CDR3 is TGTGCCATCAGTGAAGGGGGTAGCGGGACGACCTACGAGCAGTACTTC.